This TCR beta chain was recovered during a study of CD8 T cells in ankylosing spondylitis. Overall study results and limits: The study identified a TCR beta motif of under ten highly homologous variants that appeared characteristic of ankylosing spondylitis blood.

The sample holds a few counts of this clonotype. Antigen: not known. TCRdb processed the 5' RACE reads anew with MiXCR; each CDR3 protein has one entry. This sample has a few hundred thousand distinct CDR3 sequences, with approximately 16% found just once. The germline gives CDR1 MNHEY, CDR2 SVGEGT. The germline V and J ends were trimmed by 5 bases and 2 bases, with 13 bases remaining between them. The CDR3 has 14 residues. This chain joins TRBV6-2 or TRBV6-3 and TRBJ2-7, with TRBD2 as a possible D gene (6 bases). This clonotype was obtained from a male donor with ankylosing spondylitis. Material: blood, either unsorted or a sorted T cell fraction (not recorded which). The CDR3 is CASSLGGNTYEQYF. CDR3 nucleotides: TGTGCCAGCAGTCTTGGCGGGAATACCTACGAGCAGTACTTC.